Shown below are 25 T cell receptor beta chains from a single sample sequenced in a study of STAT5B mutations in CD4+ large granular lymphocyte leukemia. Data came from immunoSEQ multiplex PCR; TCRdb stores just in-frame clones and leaves some out. The repertoire holds about 25,000 clones, with 65% to 90% as singletons. Specimen: CD4+ T cells from blood buffy coats. Receptors originate from a human donor in good health.

The chain links TRBV5-5 to TRBJ2-7; 10 nucleotides align to TRBD2. Germline CDR1 is SGHKS and CDR2 is YYEKEE (reference sequence). The CDR3 consists of 15 residues. V was clipped by 4 bases and J by 1 base; unmatched bases: 5. The chain's CDR3 is CASSALAGGSYEQYF. CDR3 in DNA: TGTGCCAGCAGCGCCTTAGCGGGAGGTTCCTACGAGCAGTACTTC.

The sample holds a few counts of this clone. The V call is TRBV6-1, the J call TRBJ1-6; maybe TRBD1 (5 bases). Germline CDR1 and CDR2: MNHNS and SASEGT. V was trimmed by 7 bases and J by 8 bases, leaving 12 bases between them. The CDR3 sequence is 13 residues long. The CDR3 protein is CASTQAGYSPLHF. As DNA, the CDR3 is TGTGCCAGCACACAGGCGGGTTATTCACCCCTCCACTTT.

The chain employs TRBV10-3 and TRBJ2-5, with D perhaps TRBD2 (7 bases). The germline CDR1 and CDR2 sequences are ENHRY and SYGVKD. The CDR3 extends over 14 amino acids. Trimming left V 4 bases short and J 7 bases short, with 16 bases between. The CDR3 here is CAISVSGGRRTQYF. The CDR3 nucleotides read TGTGCCATCAGTGTGTCGGGGGGCCGAAGGACCCAGTACTTC.

The chain is built from TRBV7-2 and TRBJ2-3, with TRBD1 matching 9 bases. In germline, CDR1 is SGHTA, CDR2 FQGNSA. V lost 2 bases, J lost 3 bases, and 3 bases stayed unmatched. The CDR3 is 15 residues long. CDR3 bases: TGTGCCAGCAGCTTATCGGGACAGGGAACAGATACGCAGTATTTT. Protein sequence: CASSLSGQGTDTQYF.

The CDR3 DNA is TGTGCCCTTCTCAGGGCCCCGAGGGGCTACACCTTC. Residues: CALLRAPRGYTF. The rearrangement joins TRBV30 to TRBJ1-2; possibly TRBD1 for D (5 bases). This CDR3 is 12 amino acids long. Germline V gene data show CDR1 as GTSNPN and CDR2 as SVGIG (reference sequence). Trimming pared 8 bases from V and 8 bases from J, leaving 18 bases between.

This clone has only a few counts. This sequence joins TRBV5-4 and TRBJ1-1, with 10 bases that match TRBD1. V gave up 3 bases and J gave up 1 base; unmatched junction bases: 0. Germline V gene sequence: CDR1 SGHNT, CDR2 YYREEE (reference sequence). The CDR3 loop spans 14 amino acids. CDR3: CASSWDRGNTEAFF. CDR3 coding DNA: TGTGCCAGCAGCTGGGACAGGGGGAACACTGAAGCTTTCTTT. The full variable domain, completed using reference TRBV5-4 and TRBJ1-1, is ETGVTQSPTHLIKTRGQQVTLRCSSQSGHNTVSWYQQALGQGPQFIFQYYREEENGRGNFPPRFSGLQFPNYSSELNVNALELDDSALYLCASSWDRGNTEAFFGQGTRLTVV.

The rearrangement links TRBV18 to TRBJ2-5, with TRBD1 identical over 8 bases. CDR3 size: 15 residues. Germline loops: CDR1 KGHSH, CDR2 LQKENI. The V segment lost 1 base and the J segment 5 bases; nucleotides outside the gene matches: 6. CDR3 bases: TGTGCCAGCTCACCACTTGGGACAGGAGGGGAGACCCAGTACTTC. Translating gives CASSPLGTGGETQYF.

The rearrangement joins TRBV4-1 to TRBJ2-2; tentatively, D is TRBD2 (6 bases). The CDR3 has 17 amino acids. The V gene's germline CDR1 is MGHRA and CDR2 YSYEKL. The V end was cut by 1 base, the J end by 0 bases, with 12 bases between. The CDR3 DNA is TGCGCCAGCAGCCAAGTCGGACTACGCACGAACACCGGGGAGCTGTTTTTT. Amino acids: CASSQVGLRTNTGELFF.

This clone was found a few times. V gene TRBV19 combines with J gene TRBJ1-6; D is possibly TRBD1 (5 bases). From germline, CDR1 is LNHDA and CDR2 SQIVND (reference sequence). The CDR3 sequence is 16 residues long. V lost 5 bases and J 7 bases, leaving 18 bases between the germline ends. DNA of the CDR3: TGTGCCAGTAGTTCCTCTGGAGGGACGTGGAATTCACCCCTCCACTTT. It yields the protein CASSSSGGTWNSPLHF.

The chain combines TRBV7-3 with TRBJ2-5; D possibly corresponds to TRBD2 (7 bases). Germline CDR1 SGHTA, CDR2 FQGTGA. The CDR3 is made up of 14 amino acids. Trimming took 5 bases from V and 5 from J, leaving 15 bases between them. For the CDR3, the DNA is TGTGCCAGCAGCCCCGGAGGGGGAGGGGAGACCCAGTACTTC. Translating it yields CASSPGGGGETQYF.

Only one count was recorded for this clone. The rearrangement links TRBV5-4 to TRBJ1-5, with 9 nucleotides matching TRBD1. Looked up from germline, CDR1 is SGHNT and CDR2 is YYREEE (reference sequence). Trimming took 4 bases from V and 3 from J; bases not matched to a gene: 5. This CDR3 has 15 amino acids. CDR3 protein: CASSQGTGPNQPQHF. The CDR3 nucleotides are TGTGCCAGCAGCCAAGGGACAGGGCCCAATCAGCCCCAGCATTTT.

The rearrangement links TRBV19 to TRBJ1-2; no reliable D call. This CDR3 contains 13 residues. Germline lookup yields CDR1 LNHDA and CDR2 SQIVND (reference sequence). Trimming took off 5 bases at V and 4 bases at J, with 11 bases between the two ends. The DNA of the CDR3 is TGTGCCAGTAGTCGGGAGGGAAGCTATGGCTACACCTTC. It translates to CASSREGSYGYTF.

This clone appeared a single time. The V call is TRBV9, the J call TRBJ2-3; D is unresolved. CDR3 length: 14 amino acids. Germline CDR1 SGDLS, CDR2 YYNGEE. V was cut by 1 base and J by 3 bases, with 9 bases left in between. The CDR3 DNA is TGTGCCAGCAGCGTACGTTTAGGGACAGATACGCAGTATTTT. This encodes CASSVRLGTDTQYF.

The gene calls are TRBV19 and TRBJ2-4; 9 bases fit TRBD2. This CDR3 spans 18 amino acids. Unmatched junction bases numbered 10, after V lost 4 bases and J lost 0 bases. Germline V CDR1 and CDR2: LNHDA, SQIVND (reference sequence). CDR3 sequence (DNA): TGTGCCAGTAGTAGACAGGTAGCGGGGGTACTAGCCAAAAACATTCAGTACTTC. This gives the protein CASSRQVAGVLAKNIQYF.

This sequence joins TRBV2 and TRBJ1-2, with TRBD1 identical over 8 bases. The CDR3 runs 15 residues. V lost 8 bases to trimming and J lost 3 bases; unmatched junction nucleotides: 11. CDR1 is SNHLY, CDR2 FYNNEI, per germline. The CDR3 protein is CASVGAGGAYYGYTF. CDR3 nucleotide sequence: TGTGCCAGCGTGGGGGCAGGGGGCGCTTACTATGGCTACACCTTC.

V gene TRBV4-3 combines with J gene TRBJ2-4; maybe TRBD2 (5 bases). V was trimmed by 0 bases and J by 4 bases, leaving 13 bases between them. The CDR3 totals 16 residues. Per germline, CDR1 LGHNA and CDR2 YSLEER. The CDR3 nucleotides are TGCGCCAGCAGCCAAGATAGTCCGGGAACAAAAAACATTCAGTACTTC. Translated, it gives CASSQDSPGTKNIQYF.

The chain is built from TRBV14 and TRBJ1-4; TRBD1 might be the D (6 bases). The length of the CDR3 is 14 residues. V lost 5 bases and J lost 8, with 15 bases in between. CDR1 is SGHDN and CDR2 is FVKESK in the germline V gene. The CDR3 nucleotides read TGTGCCAGCAGCTATGACAGGAAGGGGGAAAAACTGTTTTTT. Encoded protein: CASSYDRKGEKLFF. Full variable domain (outside the CDR3, taken from reference TRBV14 and TRBJ1-4): EAGVTQFPSHSVIEKGQTVTLRCDPISGHDNLYWYRRVMGKEIKFLLHFVKESKQDESGMPNNRFLAERTGGTYSTLKVQPAELEDSGVYFCASSYDRKGEKLFFGSGTQLSVL.

The rearrangement links TRBV12-5 to TRBJ2-7; D assignment may be TRBD1 or TRBD2 (5 bases each). Germline lookup yields CDR1 LGHNT and CDR2 FRNRAP. Deletions cut 5 bases from V and 7 bases from J, with 18 bases between. The CDR3 is 14 amino acids. The CDR3 coding sequence is TGTGCTAGTGGTCAACCCGGGGCATTGTGGGAGCAGTACGTC. Encoded protein: CASGQPGALWEQYV.

The chain uses TRBV19 and TRBJ1-3, with D unresolved. Germline-derived CDR1 and CDR2 are LNHDA and SQIVND (reference sequence). Trimming removed 10 bases from V and 3 bases from J, with 10 bases in between. The CDR3 has 12 amino acids. This chain's CDR3 is CAIGLDGNTIYF. For the CDR3, the DNA is TGTGCCATAGGATTGGATGGAAACACCATATATTTT.

The chain recombines TRBV7-8 with TRBJ1-6; no clear D. V was clipped by 6 bases and J by 8 bases, with 14 bases between them. The CDR3 has 14 amino acids. Germline V gives CDR1 SGHVS, CDR2 FQNEAQ. In DNA form, the CDR3 reads TGTGCCAGCAGACAGACCCGGGCGGATTCACCCCTCCACTTT. It is translated as CASRQTRADSPLHF.

The chain recombines TRBV2 with TRBJ1-1; 9 bases are shared with TRBD1. J lost 1 base, V lost 1 base, and 1 base had no gene match. Germline V gene sequence: CDR1 SNHLY, CDR2 FYNNEI. This CDR3 is built from 15 residues. The CDR3, as DNA: TGTGCCAGCAGTGAAGGGGGACAGGGGAACACTGAAGCTTTCTTT. It codes for CASSEGGQGNTEAFF.

This chain uses TRBV19 with TRBJ1-6; D is possibly TRBD1 (5 bases). CDR3 length: 14 residues. V lost 3 bases and J 7 bases, leaving 10 bases between the germline ends. Germline assignment: CDR1 LNHDA and CDR2 SQIVND (reference sequence). The CDR3: CASSIGGWNSPLHF. The CDR3 nucleotides read TGTGCCAGTAGTATTGGGGGTTGGAATTCACCCCTCCACTTT.

J is TRBJ1-5 and V is TRBV28; D is ambiguous. V was pared by 5 bases and J by 2 bases, with 10 bases between. The germline V gene encodes CDR1 MDHEN and CDR2 SYDVKM. The CDR3 totals 14 residues. The CDR3 coding sequence is TGTGCCAGCAGTCGTGTAGGCGGCAATCAGCCCCAGCATTTT. It yields the protein CASSRVGGNQPQHF.

The chain is built from TRBV30 and TRBJ2-3; D gene unclear. Trimming shortened V by 2 bases and J by 1 base, and 13 bases separated the two germline ends. Germline values: CDR1 GTSNPN, CDR2 SVGIG (reference sequence). This CDR3 is built from 15 residues. CDR3 nucleotides: TGTGCCTGGAGTTCCCATGGGTTAGGCACAGATACGCAGTATTTT. Translation gives CAWSSHGLGTDTQYF.

This clone was found a few times. The chain uses TRBV28 and TRBJ1-1; unclear D gene. Per germline, CDR1 MDHEN and CDR2 SYDVKM. This CDR3 is 14 amino acids long. V lost 6 bases to trimming and J lost 4 bases, with 15 bases between them. The DNA of the CDR3 is TGTGCCAGCAGAAAGGTGTCACAGCCCACTGAAGCTTTCTTT. Its protein product is CASRKVSQPTEAFF.